Shown below are 10 T cell receptor beta chains from a single sample sequenced in a study of blood T cells in healthy people across ages. Using a J-beta primer mix together with a sample-barcoded 5' primer, a second PCR was run for roughly 7 to 12 cycles. MiXCR, applied by TCRdb to the 5' RACE reads, yields one record per CDR3 protein. The table records about 1.6 million distinct CDR3 sequences, about 32% of them present only once. Material: blood. The receptors stem from a woman under 40 in good health.

This clonotype has just a few counts. One junction end does not reproduce the germline sequence, and a read error may be involved. The chain employs TRBV12-5 and TRBJ2-1, with TRBD2 identical over 7 bases. The germline CDR1 and CDR2 sequences are LGHNT and FRNRAP. The CDR3 runs to 14 residues. The CDR3 nucleotides read TGTGCTAGCGGTTTGTGGTACGGGAGGAATGAGCAGTTCTTC. Amino acid sequence: CASGLWYGRNEQFF.

CDR3 protein: CASRRGNQPQHF. The CDR3, as DNA: TGTGCCAGCCGTAGGGGAAATCAGCCCCAGCATTTT. The V gene is TRBV7-8, the J gene TRBJ1-5; D perhaps matches TRBD1 (5 bases). There are 12 residues in the CDR3. V lost 8 bases and J 4 bases, leaving 9 bases between the germline ends. Germline CDR1 reads SGHVS; CDR2 reads FQNEAQ.

As concerns this clonotype: The junction departs from germline at one end; a sequencing error may be responsible. The J gene is TRBJ2-3, the V gene TRBV7-9, with TRBD1 matching over 12 bases. Germline assignment: CDR1 SEHNR and CDR2 FQNEAQ (reference sequence). The length of the CDR3 is 15 residues. This chain's CDR3 is CVSRPGQGAPDTQYF. The CDR3 nucleotides read TGTGTCAGCAGGCCGGGACAGGGGGCTCCAGATACGCAGTATTTT.

This rearrangement joins TRBV7-3 to TRBJ2-3, with TRBD2 matching 11 bases. The CDR3 totals 15 residues. Germline trimming cut 6 bases from V and 1 base from J; bases unmatched to any gene: 3. Germline CDR1 SGHTA, CDR2 FQGTGA. As DNA, the CDR3 is TGTGCCAGCAGACTAGCGGGGGTGCGCACAGATACGCAGTATTTT. This gives the protein CASRLAGVRTDTQYF. Variable domain in full (rest from reference TRBV7-3 and TRBJ2-3): GAGVSQTPSNKVTEKGKYVELRCDPISGHTALYWYRQSLGQGPEFLIYFQGTGAADDSGLPNDRFFAVRPEGSVSTLKIQRTERGDSAVYLCASRLAGVRTDTQYFGPGTRLTVL.

This chain links TRBV27 with TRBJ2-7; D not certain. This CDR3 contains 15 residues. Trimming stripped 1 base from V and 2 bases from J, with 12 bases between. Germline values: CDR1 MNHEY, CDR2 SMNVEV (reference sequence). Here the CDR3 reads CASSLWAEPPYEQYF. The DNA of the CDR3 is TGTGCCAGCAGTTTATGGGCCGAACCACCCTACGAGCAGTACTTC.

V is TRBV27 and J is TRBJ2-5, with D possibly matching TRBD2 (5 bases). The J call is doubtful: the DNA matches TRBJ2-7 better. The CDR3 has 16 amino acids. Looked up from germline, CDR1 is MNHEY and CDR2 is SMNVEV (reference sequence). The CDR3 spells CATSSFKATRGYEQYF. In DNA form, the CDR3 reads TGTGCCACCAGCAGTTTTAAGGCAACAAGAGGGTACGAGCAGTACTTC.

This clonotype showed up just a few times. At one of its ends the junction is not consistent with the germline gene, which may arise from a read error. The chain combines TRBV6-6 with TRBJ2-1, with D maybe TRBD2 (5 bases). Germline V gene lookup returns CDR1 MNHNY and CDR2 SVGAGI (reference sequence). This CDR3 is 13 amino acids long. This CDR3 reads CAGSYVGANEQFF. The CDR3 DNA follows: TGTGCCGGCAGTTACGTGGGAGCCAATGAGCAGTTCTTC.

This clonotype was picked up many times. This chain joins TRBV27 and TRBJ2-7, with 7 nucleotides matching TRBD1. This CDR3 comprises 14 residues. V dropped 0 bases and J dropped 2; count of bases not matched to a gene: 1. Germline V gene sequence: CDR1 MNHEY, CDR2 SMNVEV (reference sequence). CDR3 in amino acids: CASSLSGQAYEQYF. The CDR3 bases are TGTGCCAGCAGTTTATCCGGACAGGCCTACGAGCAGTACTTC.

The chain combines TRBV6-6 with TRBJ1-2, with 8 bases matching TRBD1. J was trimmed by 4 bases and V by 7 bases; bases with no gene match: 5. CDR1 is MNHNY and CDR2 is SVGAGI in the germline V gene (reference sequence). The CDR3 sequence is 13 residues long. This CDR3 is CASTSDRVYGYTF. The CDR3 DNA reads as TGTGCCAGCACTTCGGACAGGGTCTATGGCTACACCTTC.

The genes are TRBV4-1 and TRBJ1-1; D is ambiguous. Germline V gene sequence: CDR1 MGHRA, CDR2 YSYEKL. The CDR3 spans 15 residues. Trimming took 0 bases from V and 5 from J, leaving 13 bases between them. The CDR3 coding sequence is TGCGCCAGCAGCCAAGATGAGGCGGGATGGACTGAAGCTTTCTTT. It yields the protein CASSQDEAGWTEAFF.